Listed below are T cell receptor beta chains from one sample, sequenced in a study of identical twins. In TCRdb, the 5' RACE reads were re-called with MiXCR into one record per CDR3 protein. This sample yields approximately 530,000 distinct CDR3 sequences, of which about a fifth are seen a single time; approximately 0.5% belongs to the top ten. The data were also submitted as part of a second study, on yellow fever vaccine responses in identical twins.

The sample taken for sequencing was CD4+ T cells sorted from blood. These receptors were obtained from a young woman in good health. Both conserved end residues are part of each CDR3. Fields, in order: clone size, V gene, D gene, J gene, CDR3 protein, CDR3 DNA. A D gene is named only where the DNA matches it firmly. For some rows the clone size is stated as once, few or many, or as a class when expanded; others skip it.

clone size: NA; V gene: TRBV7-9; D gene: NA; J gene: TRBJ1-2; CDR3 protein: CASSLPGGGLANYGYTF; CDR3 DNA: TGTGCCAGCAGCTTACCCGGTGGGGGGCTGGCTAACTATGGCTACACCTTC
clone size: NA; V gene: TRBV5-1; D gene: TRBD2; J gene: TRBJ2-5; CDR3 protein: CASSLGTSGRSRLRTQYF; CDR3 DNA: TGCGCCAGCAGCTTGGGGACTAGCGGGAGGTCCAGATTAAGGACCCAGTACTTC
clone size: NA; V gene: TRBV5-1; D gene: TRBD1; J gene: TRBJ2-5; CDR3 protein: CASSVDRAQETQYF; CDR3 DNA: TGCGCCAGCAGCGTTGACAGGGCCCAAGAGACCCAGTACTTC
clone size: NA; V gene: TRBV12-3/TRBV12-4; D gene: NA; J gene: TRBJ1-2; CDR3 protein: CASSNGGSYGYTF; CDR3 DNA: TGTGCCAGCAGTAACGGGGGCAGCTATGGCTACACCTTC
clone size: few; V gene: TRBV12-3/TRBV12-4; D gene: NA; J gene: TRBJ2-2; CDR3 protein: CASSLWGGRGGELFF; CDR3 DNA: TGTGCCAGCAGTTTGTGGGGGGGGCGTGGCGGGGAGCTGTTTTTT
clone size: NA; V gene: TRBV5-6; D gene: TRBD2; J gene: TRBJ2-1; CDR3 protein: CASRRSGGLDNEQFF; CDR3 DNA: TGTGCCAGCAGACGGAGCGGGGGGCTGGACAATGAGCAGTTCTTC
clone size: few; V gene: TRBV7-9; D gene: TRBD1; J gene: TRBJ2-7; CDR3 protein: CASSATWTGSSYEQYF; CDR3 DNA: TGTGCCAGCAGCGCAACCTGGACAGGGAGCTCCTACGAGCAGTACTTC
clone size: NA; V gene: TRBV12-3/TRBV12-4; D gene: NA; J gene: TRBJ2-5; CDR3 protein: CASSTTLQETQYF; CDR3 DNA: TGTGCCAGCAGTACGACACTACAAGAGACCCAGTACTTC
clone size: NA; V gene: TRBV15; D gene: TRBD2; J gene: TRBJ2-1; CDR3 protein: CATSRESGGREQFF; CDR3 DNA: TGTGCCACCAGCAGAGAGTCGGGCGGGAGGGAGCAGTTCTTC
clone size: few; V gene: TRBV15; D gene: NA; J gene: TRBJ1-3; CDR3 protein: CATSREMGLAGNTIYF; CDR3 DNA: TGTGCCACCAGCAGAGAAATGGGTCTGGCTGGAAACACCATATATTTT
clone size: NA; V gene: TRBV27; D gene: NA; J gene: TRBJ1-4; CDR3 protein: CASSPLLNEKLFF; CDR3 DNA: TGTGCCAGCAGCCCTCTTCTTAATGAAAAACTGTTTTTT
clone size: few; V gene: TRBV12-3/TRBV12-4; D gene: NA; J gene: TRBJ2-1; CDR3 protein: CASTLSEDNEQFF; CDR3 DNA: TGTGCCAGCACCCTTTCTGAGGATAATGAGCAGTTCTTC
clone size: few; V gene: TRBV9; D gene: NA; J gene: TRBJ2-1; CDR3 protein: CASSVRLGNNEQFF; CDR3 DNA: TGTGCCAGCAGCGTAAGGCTCGGGAACAATGAGCAGTTCTTC
clone size: NA; V gene: TRBV4-1; D gene: NA; J gene: TRBJ2-2; CDR3 protein: CASSQILGGFNTGELFF; CDR3 DNA: TGCGCCAGCAGCCAGATTTTGGGGGGATTTAACACCGGGGAGCTGTTTTTT
clone size: few; V gene: TRBV5-1; D gene: NA; J gene: TRBJ2-7; CDR3 protein: CASSSDARVYEQYF; CDR3 DNA: TGCGCCAGCAGCTCTGATGCCAGGGTATACGAGCAGTACTTC
clone size: NA; V gene: TRBV18; D gene: NA; J gene: TRBJ2-2; CDR3 protein: CASSPPSTGANTGELFF; CDR3 DNA: TGTGCCAGCTCACCGCCCTCCACGGGTGCGAACACCGGGGAGCTGTTTTTT
clone size: few; V gene: TRBV2; D gene: NA; J gene: TRBJ2-2; CDR3 protein: CASSEVGGNTGELFF; CDR3 DNA: TGTGCCAGCAGTGAAGTCGGGGGTAACACCGGGGAGCTGTTTTTT
clone size: NA; V gene: TRBV4-1; D gene: TRBD2; J gene: TRBJ2-1; CDR3 protein: CASSQEASGTSSYNEQFF; CDR3 DNA: TGCGCCAGCAGCCAAGAGGCTAGCGGGACGAGCTCCTACAATGAGCAGTTCTTC
clone size: NA; V gene: TRBV20-1; D gene: NA; J gene: TRBJ2-3; CDR3 protein: CSAPPGLHTDTQYF; CDR3 DNA: TGCAGTGCTCCCCCGGGACTTCACACAGATACGCAGTATTTT
clone size: many; V gene: TRBV12-3/TRBV12-4; D gene: NA; J gene: TRBJ1-1; CDR3 protein: CASSQRTAGNTEAFF; CDR3 DNA: TGTGCCAGCAGCCAGAGGACAGCGGGGAACACTGAAGCTTTCTTT
clone size: NA; V gene: TRBV20-1; D gene: TRBD1; J gene: TRBJ2-2; CDR3 protein: CSAGKDRVGGELFF; CDR3 DNA: TGCAGTGCTGGGAAGGACAGGGTCGGCGGGGAGCTGTTTTTT
clone size: few; V gene: TRBV6-5; D gene: TRBD2; J gene: TRBJ2-1; CDR3 protein: CASSYGAGVEQFF; CDR3 DNA: TGTGCCAGCAGTTACGGGGCGGGGGTGGAGCAGTTCTTC
clone size: few; V gene: TRBV20-1; D gene: TRBD1; J gene: TRBJ2-2; CDR3 protein: CSARKGGATGELFF; CDR3 DNA: TGCAGTGCTAGAAAAGGGGGCGCCACCGGGGAGCTGTTTTTT
clone size: few; V gene: TRBV4-1; D gene: TRBD2; J gene: TRBJ2-1; CDR3 protein: CASSQDSSAGASYNEQFF; CDR3 DNA: TGCGCCAGCAGCCAAGATAGCTCAGCGGGGGCCTCCTACAATGAGCAGTTCTTC
clone size: few; V gene: TRBV12-3/TRBV12-4; D gene: NA; J gene: TRBJ2-7; CDR3 protein: CASSYGSFVVDEQYF; CDR3 DNA: TGTGCCAGCAGTTATGGGAGTTTCGTGGTGGACGAGCAGTACTTC
clone size: few; V gene: TRBV29-1; D gene: NA; J gene: TRBJ2-1; CDR3 protein: CSVRQLAEVTNEQFF; CDR3 DNA: TGCAGCGTTCGGCAATTAGCGGAAGTCACCAATGAGCAGTTCTTC
clone size: NA; V gene: TRBV20-1; D gene: TRBD2; J gene: TRBJ2-3; CDR3 protein: CSARGGLAGGLVSTDTQYF; CDR3 DNA: TGCAGTGCTAGAGGGGGACTAGCGGGGGGGCTTGTTAGCACAGATACGCAGTATTTT
clone size: many; V gene: TRBV27; D gene: TRBD1; J gene: TRBJ2-2; CDR3 protein: CASSLPTGSGNTGELFF; CDR3 DNA: TGTGCCAGCAGTCTACCGACAGGGTCGGGGAACACCGGGGAGCTGTTTTTT
clone size: NA; V gene: TRBV5-6; D gene: TRBD2; J gene: TRBJ2-3; CDR3 protein: CASSLRLAGLRQYF; CDR3 DNA: TGTGCCAGCAGCTTGAGACTAGCGGGACTGAGGCAGTATTTT
clone size: few; V gene: TRBV7-9; D gene: NA; J gene: TRBJ2-3; CDR3 protein: CASSLKEQADTQYF; CDR3 DNA: TGTGCCAGCAGCTTAAAGGAGCAAGCAGATACGCAGTATTTT
clone size: NA; V gene: TRBV15; D gene: TRBD2; J gene: TRBJ2-7; CDR3 protein: CATSRGMGVAGVSYEQYF; CDR3 DNA: TGTGCCACCAGCAGAGGGATGGGAGTAGCGGGCGTATCCTACGAGCAGTACTTC
clone size: few; V gene: TRBV3-1; D gene: NA; J gene: TRBJ1-5; CDR3 protein: CASSQGTSNQPQHF; CDR3 DNA: TGTGCCAGCAGCCAAGGGACAAGCAATCAGCCCCAGCATTTT
clone size: NA; V gene: TRBV20-1; D gene: NA; J gene: TRBJ2-6; CDR3 protein: CSARQNSGANVLTF; CDR3 DNA: TGCAGTGCTAGACAGAACTCTGGGGCCAACGTCCTGACTTTC
clone size: NA; V gene: TRBV7-5; D gene: NA; J gene: TRBJ1-5; CDR3 protein: CISVSPRPRGWGQPQHF; CDR3 DNA: NA
clone size: NA; V gene: TRBV5-1; D gene: NA; J gene: TRBJ2-7; CDR3 protein: CASSLSGARPYEQYF; CDR3 DNA: TGCGCCAGCAGCCTGTCAGGGGCTCGGCCCTACGAGCAGTACTTC
clone size: many; V gene: TRBV12-3/TRBV12-4; D gene: NA; J gene: TRBJ1-2; CDR3 protein: CASSPGSNEGYTF; CDR3 DNA: TGTGCCAGCAGCCCGGGCTCAAACGAGGGCTACACCTTC
clone size: few; V gene: TRBV12-3/TRBV12-4; D gene: NA; J gene: TRBJ2-7; CDR3 protein: CASSLRGFSYEQYF; CDR3 DNA: TGTGCCAGCAGTTTACGCGGGTTCTCCTACGAGCAGTACTTC
clone size: NA; V gene: TRBV6-1; D gene: TRBD1; J gene: TRBJ2-2; CDR3 protein: CATDRGTSGTGELFF; CDR3 DNA: TGTGCCACCGACAGGGGGACCTCGGGCACCGGGGAGCTGTTTTTT
clone size: NA; V gene: TRBV5-1; D gene: TRBD1; J gene: TRBJ2-7; CDR3 protein: CASRQGQGKYEQYF; CDR3 DNA: TGCGCCAGCCGCCAGGGACAGGGGAAATACGAGCAGTACTTC
clone size: NA; V gene: TRBV2; D gene: TRBD2; J gene: TRBJ2-1; CDR3 protein: CASRDPGTSGSSSYNEQFF; CDR3 DNA: TGTGCCAGCAGGGACCCCGGGACTAGCGGGAGTAGCTCCTACAATGAGCAGTTCTTC
clone size: few; V gene: TRBV6-2/TRBV6-3; D gene: NA; J gene: TRBJ2-1; CDR3 protein: CASSYGRSSYNEQFF; CDR3 DNA: TGTGCCAGCAGTTACGGGCGGAGCTCCTACAATGAGCAGTTCTTC
clone size: NA; V gene: TRBV24-1; D gene: NA; J gene: TRBJ2-1; CDR3 protein: CATSDPGQTNEQFF; CDR3 DNA: TGTGCCACCAGTGACCCAGGACAGACCAATGAGCAGTTCTTC
clone size: NA; V gene: TRBV20-1; D gene: TRBD1; J gene: TRBJ1-1; CDR3 protein: CSAEGTGYTEAFF; CDR3 DNA: TGCAGTGCTGAGGGGACAGGCTACACTGAAGCTTTCTTT
clone size: NA; V gene: TRBV5-1; D gene: NA; J gene: TRBJ2-5; CDR3 protein: CASSLQSGEETQYF; CDR3 DNA: TGCGCCAGCAGCTTACAGTCAGGGGAAGAGACCCAGTACTTC
clone size: once; V gene: TRBV7-9; D gene: NA; J gene: TRBJ2-2; CDR3 protein: CASSSRGSGELFF; CDR3 DNA: TGTGCCAGCAGCTCCCGGGGATCCGGGGAGCTGTTTTTT
clone size: NA; V gene: TRBV27; D gene: NA; J gene: TRBJ2-3; CDR3 protein: CASRSLKGHRLAGDTQYF; CDR3 DNA: TGTGCCAGCAGAAGCTTGAAGGGACACCGCCTAGCAGGAGATACGCAGTATTTT